Below, 21 T cell receptor beta chains from the same sample are listed, as sequenced in a study of T-cell reconstitution after alpha-beta-depleted transplantation in children. Using unique molecular identifiers, the investigators prepared the TCRbeta library. TCRdb recomputed calls from the PCR reads with MiXCR, one row per CDR3 protein. The data show around 64,000 distinct CDR3 sequences, approximately 11% seen once. Material: PBMCs, obtained before TCRalphabeta/CD19-depleted stem cell transplant. The origin of the receptors is a boy aged 5-17 years with acute myeloid leukemia, due to receive a stem cell transplant.

The V and J genes are TRBV28 and TRBJ1-5, with TRBD1 as a possible D gene (6 bases). CDR3 length: 19 residues. The ends were cut back, 6 bases at V and 0 bases at J, with 24 bases in the middle. Germline V gives CDR1 MDHEN, CDR2 SYDVKM. The CDR3 DNA reads TGTGCCAGCAGCCTAAAACAGGGTGAGGGAATATATAGCAATCAGCCCCAGCATTTT. It codes for CASSLKQGEGIYSNQPQHF.

At least ten counts were recorded for this clonotype. The junction does not match germline at one end; this may be a read error. This chain links TRBV7-7 with TRBJ2-3, with 14 nucleotides matching TRBD2. This CDR3 has 19 amino acids. CDR1 is SSHAT, CDR2 FNYEAQ, per germline (reference sequence). The CDR3 DNA follows: TGTGCTAGCAGCTGGGGCCGACTAGCGGGAGGGTTAGGCACAGATACGCAGTATTTT. Its protein product is CASSWGRLAGGLGTDTQYF.

This clonotype was recorded at least ten times. V gene TRBV20-1 combines with J gene TRBJ2-7; 7 bases agree with TRBD2. V lost 3 bases and J lost 4; bases outside the gene matches: 12. Germline V gene lookup returns CDR1 DFQATT and CDR2 SNEGSKA (reference sequence). The CDR3 totals 15 residues. The CDR3 nucleotides read TGCAGTGCTAGGGCCCTTCTGGGCGGGAGTTACGAGCAGTACTTC. Its protein product is CSARALLGGSYEQYF.

This clonotype was seen repeatedly, ten times or more. This chain uses TRBV28 with TRBJ2-7; TRBD1 might be the D (5 bases). The CDR3 extends over 15 amino acids. In germline, CDR1 is MDHEN, CDR2 SYDVKM. V lost 5 bases to trimming and J lost 3 bases, with 17 bases between them. The CDR3 sequence is CASSPPRQGSYEQYF. The CDR3 coding sequence is TGTGCCAGCAGTCCGCCCCGTCAGGGAAGCTACGAGCAGTACTTC.

In this sample, this clonotype turned up many times. The chain joins TRBV27 to TRBJ2-7; the D gene is possibly TRBD1 (6 bases). V gave up 7 bases and J gave up 2 bases, with 21 bases separating them. The length of the CDR3 is 16 residues. Germline CDR1 reads MNHEY; CDR2 reads SMNVEV (reference sequence). CDR3 loop: CASNGRRGQSPYEQYF. The CDR3 DNA is TGTGCCAGCAATGGCCGGAGAGGACAGAGCCCCTACGAGCAGTACTTC.

This clonotype has at least ten counts. J is TRBJ2-7 and V is TRBV7-8, with 9 nucleotides matching TRBD1. The CDR3 extends over 16 amino acids. Trimming removed 1 base from V and 3 bases from J; junction bases left unmatched: 7. Germline CDR1 SGHVS, CDR2 FQNEAQ. The CDR3 region is CASSLGVRQGGYEQYF. For the CDR3, the DNA is TGTGCCAGCAGCTTAGGAGTTAGACAGGGGGGCTACGAGCAGTACTTC.

By sample share, this clonotype is medium-sized. This chain uses TRBV7-2 with TRBJ2-6; D remains unclear. Germline loops: CDR1 SGHTA, CDR2 FQGNSA. This CDR3 is built from 13 residues. Trimming shortened V by 5 bases and J by 6 bases, and 8 bases separated the two germline ends. CDR3 sequence (DNA): TGTGCCAGCAGCCGAGATGTGGCCAACGTCCTGACTTTC. Translated, it gives CASSRDVANVLTF.

This clonotype has ten or more counts. The V call is TRBV28, the J call TRBJ2-3; 9 bases are shared with TRBD1. Trimming at V came to 5 bases and at J to 3 bases, leaving 3 bases not matched to a gene. The CDR3 extends over 14 amino acids. From germline, CDR1 is MDHEN and CDR2 SYDVKM. The CDR3 sequence: CASSQTGGTDTQYF. CDR3 nucleotide sequence: TGTGCCAGCAGTCAGACAGGGGGTACAGATACGCAGTATTTT.

This clonotype came up a few times. The chain couples TRBV19 to TRBJ2-3, with TRBD2 identical over 14 bases. This CDR3 region has 17 residues. V lost 5 bases and J lost 2; bases outside the gene matches: 6. Looked up from germline, CDR1 is LNHDA and CDR2 is SQIVND (reference sequence). The CDR3 bases are TGTGCCAGTAGTCGCCGGACTAGCGGGAGGCTCACAGATACGCAGTATTTT. It translates to CASSRRTSGRLTDTQYF.

This clonotype has a handful of counts. The rearrangement links TRBV25-1 to TRBJ2-7, with D uncertain. Trimming took off 4 bases at V and 5 bases at J, with 12 bases between the two ends. The length of the CDR3 is 13 residues. CDR1 MGHDK and CDR2 SYGVNS come from the germline V gene. This CDR3 is CASSVSPYDEQYF. CDR3 nucleotides: TGTGCCAGCAGTGTTTCCCCCTATGACGAGCAGTACTTC.

This clonotype showed up many times. The chain combines TRBV20-1 with TRBJ2-7; TRBD2 might be the D (6 bases). Per the germline V gene, CDR1 is DFQATT and CDR2 is SNEGSKA (reference sequence). Trimming took 3 bases from V and 3 from J, leaving 9 bases between them. The CDR3 loop spans 12 amino acids. The CDR3 loop reads CSASGSFYEQYF. CDR3 DNA: TGCAGTGCTAGCGGGAGTTTCTACGAGCAGTACTTC.

The table lists this clonotype with many counts. The V gene is TRBV28, the J gene TRBJ1-1; no clear D gene. CDR3 length equals 15 residues. Germline-derived CDR1 and CDR2 are MDHEN and SYDVKM. Trimming stripped 6 bases from V and 0 bases from J, with 14 bases between. For the CDR3, the DNA is TGTGCCAGCAGAACGGGCGTCCTCATGAACACTGAAGCTTTCTTT. Amino acid sequence: CASRTGVLMNTEAFF.

This clonotype was observed at least ten times. This rearrangement joins TRBV5-1 to TRBJ2-2, with D possibly matching TRBD2 (6 bases). CDR3 size: 18 residues. The V end lost 4 bases, the J end lost 2 bases, and 21 bases lay between the germline ends. From germline, CDR1 is SGHRS and CDR2 YFSETQ. The CDR3 region has the DNA TGCGCCAGCAGCACAGTTATGGTGGGGACTTTAAACACCGGGGAGCTGTTTTTT. This codes for CASSTVMVGTLNTGELFF.

Many counts were recorded for this clonotype. The J gene is TRBJ1-2, the V gene TRBV12-3 or TRBV12-4; no firm D call. Trimming removed 3 bases from V and 5 bases from J, with 4 bases in between. This CDR3 contains 11 residues. The CDR3 reads CASSLSYGYTF. CDR3 DNA: TGTGCCAGCAGTTTGTCTTATGGCTACACCTTC.

This clonotype was seen at least ten times. The chain recombines TRBV7-2 with TRBJ1-1; no definite D call. V gave up 4 bases and J gave up 1 base, with 13 bases separating them. In germline, CDR1 is SGHTA, CDR2 FQGNSA. This CDR3 is built from 15 residues. The CDR3 loop reads CASSSTISPNTEAFF. In DNA, the CDR3 is TGTGCCAGCAGCTCGACCATTTCACCGAACACTGAAGCTTTCTTT.

There are many counts of this clonotype. The chain links TRBV10-3 to TRBJ2-1, with D tentatively TRBD1 (6 bases). The CDR3 contains 14 residues. Per the germline V gene, CDR1 is ENHRY and CDR2 is SYGVKD. V was pared by 1 base and J by 7 bases, with 11 bases between. The CDR3, as DNA: TGTGCCATCAGTGAGTTTCAGGGGTTAAATGAGCAGTTCTTC. Amino acids: CAISEFQGLNEQFF.

This clonotype appeared many times. The V and J genes are TRBV7-2 and TRBJ2-5; tentatively, D is TRBD1 (5 bases). This CDR3 is 15 amino acids long. V was shortened by 5 bases and J by 5 bases, with 18 bases between the two germline ends. Germline lookup yields CDR1 SGHTA and CDR2 FQGNSA. This CDR3 is CASSQTSRVAETQYF. The DNA for the CDR3 is TGTGCCAGCAGCCAGACGTCCAGGGTCGCGGAGACCCAGTACTTC.

This clonotype was counted many times. This chain uses TRBV27 with TRBJ2-5; D remains unclear. Trimming took off 5 bases at V and 5 bases at J, with 15 bases between the two ends. CDR3 length: 14 amino acids. Germline lookup yields CDR1 MNHEY and CDR2 SMNVEV (reference sequence). The CDR3 DNA follows: TGTGCCAGCAGTCGATCGGGCCTACTGGAGACCCAGTACTTC. This gives the protein CASSRSGLLETQYF.

This clonotype has ten or more counts. V is TRBV20-1 and J is TRBJ2-1; 16 nucleotides align to TRBD2. Per the germline V gene, CDR1 is DFQATT and CDR2 is SNEGSKA (reference sequence). The CDR3 is 15 residues long. With V trimmed by 3 bases and J by 7 bases, 3 bases remained unmatched. The CDR3 protein is CSARGLAGGENEQFF. The DNA for the CDR3 is TGCAGTGCTAGGGGACTAGCGGGAGGGGAGAATGAGCAGTTCTTC.

This clonotype was seen ten or more times. The rearrangement links TRBV24-1 to TRBJ2-1; 8 bases match TRBD2. CDR3 length: 14 residues. From germline, CDR1 is KGHDR and CDR2 SFDVKD. Trimming removed 5 bases from V and 6 bases from J; junction bases left unmatched: 5. The CDR3 is CATSVGTSVNEQFF. CDR3 DNA: TGTGCCACCAGTGTCGGGACTAGTGTCAATGAGCAGTTCTTC.

This clonotype appeared many times. The chain recombines TRBV6-1 with TRBJ2-4; the D gene is possibly TRBD2 (6 bases). Germline CDR1 reads MNHNS; CDR2 reads SASEGT. The germline V and J ends were trimmed by 6 bases and 0 bases, with 15 bases remaining between them. This CDR3 is 16 amino acids long. The CDR3 nucleotides are TGTGCCAGCAGGAGGAATGCGGGACTAGCCAAAAACATTCAGTACTTC. It translates to CASRRNAGLAKNIQYF.